This T cell receptor (beta chain) was observed in a study of CD8+ T cells in alopecia areata. Turning to the study itself: Tofacitinib continued for 6 to 18 months and was then withheld for 6 months. Study results and caveats: Persistence of many expanded lesional clones was seen in scalp and blood during tofacitinib.

In each case, RNA was isolated and then reverse transcribed into cDNA as the sequencing template. Sequencing used immunoSEQ multiplex PCR; TCRdb keeps in-frame clones, though not all of them. Of some 100,000 clones listed, 60% were seen once; the top ten hold roughly 17%. This clone was seen once. The target antigen is unknown. Documented treatment: oral pan-JAK inhibitor, 5-10 mg twice daily. This CDR3 spans 14 amino acids. In germline, CDR1 is SGHRS, CDR2 YFSETQ. The V end lost 4 bases, the J end lost 3 bases, and 13 bases lay between the germline ends. The specimen was CD8+ T cells sorted from blood, collected between weeks 55 and 70, from a patient treated with tofacitinib. V is TRBV5-1 and J is TRBJ2-5; D gene ambiguous. This sequence was found in a human donor with alopecia areata. CDR3 coding DNA: TGCGCCAGCAGCAACTGGACCCGAAAAGAGACCCAGTACTTC. It translates to CASSNWTRKETQYF.